The clone carrying this TCR beta chain has only a few counts. The entry originates in a study of CD8 T cells in ankylosing spondylitis. Per the germline V gene, CDR1 is DFQATT and CDR2 is SNEGSKA (reference sequence). The CDR3 contains 12 residues. V was shortened by 5 bases and J by 9 bases, with 13 bases between the two germline ends. One entry per CDR3 protein results from TCRdb running MiXCR on the 5' RACE reads. The profile shows fewer than 400,000 distinct CDR3 sequences, approximately 15% of them singletons. Sequencing was performed on blood, either unsorted or a sorted T cell fraction (not recorded which). The chain recombines TRBV20-1 with TRBJ2-2, with D perhaps matching TRBD2 (5 bases). This TCR derives from a male donor with ankylosing spondylitis or in good health (not recorded which). In DNA, the CDR3 is TGCAGTGCTCGACGCCGGGGATGGGAGCTGTTTTTT. The encoded protein is CSARRRGWELFF.